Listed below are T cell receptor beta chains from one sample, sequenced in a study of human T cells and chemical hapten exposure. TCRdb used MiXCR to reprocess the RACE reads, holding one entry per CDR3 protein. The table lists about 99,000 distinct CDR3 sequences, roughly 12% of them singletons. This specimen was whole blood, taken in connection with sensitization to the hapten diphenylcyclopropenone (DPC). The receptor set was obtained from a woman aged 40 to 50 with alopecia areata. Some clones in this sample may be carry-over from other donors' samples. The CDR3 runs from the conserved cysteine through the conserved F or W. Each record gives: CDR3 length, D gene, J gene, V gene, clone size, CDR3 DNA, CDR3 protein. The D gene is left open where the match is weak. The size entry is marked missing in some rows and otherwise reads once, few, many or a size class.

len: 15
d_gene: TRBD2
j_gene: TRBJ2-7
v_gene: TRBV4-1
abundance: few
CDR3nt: TGCGCCAGCAGCCAAGACAGCGGGGGGTCCTACGAGCAGTACTTC
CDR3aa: CASSQDSGGSYEQYF

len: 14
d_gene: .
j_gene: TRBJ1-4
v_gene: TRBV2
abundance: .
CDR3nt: TGTGCCAGCAGTGGGGGAACCCCTAATGAAAAACTGTTTTTT
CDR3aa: CASSGGTPNEKLFF

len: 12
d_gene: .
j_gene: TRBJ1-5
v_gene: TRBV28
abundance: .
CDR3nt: TGTGCCAGCAGGCTCCTCTATCAGCCCCAGCATTTT
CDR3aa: CASRLLYQPQHF

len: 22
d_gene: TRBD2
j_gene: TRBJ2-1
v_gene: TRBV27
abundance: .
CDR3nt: TGTGCCAGCAGTTTAAGAGTTCCGGGACTAGCGGGGGACCCCCATAACTACAATGAGCAGTTCTTC
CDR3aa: CASSLRVPGLAGDPHNYNEQFF

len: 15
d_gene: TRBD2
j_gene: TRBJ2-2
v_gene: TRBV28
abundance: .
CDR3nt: TGTGCCAGCAGTTCATCAGCGGGAGGGCCCGGGGAGCTGTTTTTT
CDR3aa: CASSSSAGGPGELFF

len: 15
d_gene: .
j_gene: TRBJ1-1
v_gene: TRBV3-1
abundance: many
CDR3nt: TGTGCCAGCAGCTTGGGACGGCTGATGAACACTGAAGCTTTCTTT
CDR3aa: CASSLGRLMNTEAFF

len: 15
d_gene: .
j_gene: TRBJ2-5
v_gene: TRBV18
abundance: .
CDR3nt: TGTGCCAGCTCACCACCCGCGAACCCCGGAGAGACCCAGTACTTC
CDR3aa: CASSPPANPGETQYF

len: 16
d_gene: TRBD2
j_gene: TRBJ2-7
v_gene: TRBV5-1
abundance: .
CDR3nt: TGCGCCAGCAGCCCCACCGGGAGCGGGGGTACCTACGAGCAGTACTTC
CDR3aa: CASSPTGSGGTYEQYF

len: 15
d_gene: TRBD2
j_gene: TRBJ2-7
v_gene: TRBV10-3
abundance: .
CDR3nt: TGTGCCATCAGTGAGTCTAGCGGGAGGGCCTACGAGCAGTACTTC
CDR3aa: CAISESSGRAYEQYF

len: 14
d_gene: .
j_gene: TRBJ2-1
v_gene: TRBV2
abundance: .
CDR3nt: TGTGCCAGCGGGTTTGTAACAGTTTACAATGAGCAGTTCTTC
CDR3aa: CASGFVTVYNEQFF

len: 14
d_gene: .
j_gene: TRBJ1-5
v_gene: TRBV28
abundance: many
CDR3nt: TGTGCCAGCAGTTTATACAGGGTGGGTCAGCCCCAGCATTTT
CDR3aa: CASSLYRVGQPQHF

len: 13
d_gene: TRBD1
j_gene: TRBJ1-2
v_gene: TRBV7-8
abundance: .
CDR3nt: TGTGCCAGCAGCCCAAGGACAGGGTCTGGCTACACCTTC
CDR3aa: CASSPRTGSGYTF

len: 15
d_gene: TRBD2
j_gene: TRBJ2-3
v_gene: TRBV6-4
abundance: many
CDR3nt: TGTGCCAGCAGTGACGGGCGGGAGTTAACAGATACGCAGTATTTT
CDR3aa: CASSDGRELTDTQYF

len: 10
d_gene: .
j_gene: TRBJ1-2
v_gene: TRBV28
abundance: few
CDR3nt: TGTGCCAGCGGGCGTATTGGCTACACCTTC
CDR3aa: CASGRIGYTF

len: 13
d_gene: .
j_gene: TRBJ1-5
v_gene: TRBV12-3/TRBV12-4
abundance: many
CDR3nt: TGTGCCAGCAGTTTGCAAAAAAATCAGCCCCAGCATTTT
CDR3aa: CASSLQKNQPQHF

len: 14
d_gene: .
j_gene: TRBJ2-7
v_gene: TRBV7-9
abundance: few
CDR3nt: TGTGCCAGCAGCCCCGACAGTTACTCCTACGAGCAGTACTTC
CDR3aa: CASSPDSYSYEQYF

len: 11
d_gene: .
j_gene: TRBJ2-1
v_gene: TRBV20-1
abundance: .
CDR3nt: TGCAGTGCTAGAGTGGTCGGGTTACAGTTCTTC
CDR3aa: CSARVVGLQFF

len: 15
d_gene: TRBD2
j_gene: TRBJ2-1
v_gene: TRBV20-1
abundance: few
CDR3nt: TGCAGTGCTAGATTTCCAGCGGGAAAATTCAATGAGCAGTTCTTC
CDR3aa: CSARFPAGKFNEQFF

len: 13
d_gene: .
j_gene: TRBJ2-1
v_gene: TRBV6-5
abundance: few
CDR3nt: TGTGCCAGCAGAAACGGTGGGTCCAATGAGCAGTTCTTC
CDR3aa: CASRNGGSNEQFF

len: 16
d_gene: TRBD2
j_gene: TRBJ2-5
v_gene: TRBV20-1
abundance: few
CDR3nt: TGCAGTGCTAGAGATCCTAGCGGGAGGCACCAAGAGACCCAGTACTTC
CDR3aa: CSARDPSGRHQETQYF

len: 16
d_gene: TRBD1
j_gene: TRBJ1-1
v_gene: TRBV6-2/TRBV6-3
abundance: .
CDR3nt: TGTGCCAGCAGTTACCCAGTCAGGGGGCGAGTCACTGAAGCTTTCTTT
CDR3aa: CASSYPVRGRVTEAFF

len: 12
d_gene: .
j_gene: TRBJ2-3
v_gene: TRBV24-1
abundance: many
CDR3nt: TGTGCCACCAGCCACCCAAGCGGTGCGCAGTATTTT
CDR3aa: CATSHPSGAQYF

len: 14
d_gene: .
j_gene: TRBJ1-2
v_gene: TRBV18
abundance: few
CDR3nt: TGTGCCAGCTCACCGAGGGAGTTTAACTATGGCTACACCTTC
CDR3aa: CASSPREFNYGYTF

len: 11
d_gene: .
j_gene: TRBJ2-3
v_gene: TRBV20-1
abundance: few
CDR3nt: TGCAGTGCGAGACTAAGAGCTACGCAGTATTTT
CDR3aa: CSARLRATQYF

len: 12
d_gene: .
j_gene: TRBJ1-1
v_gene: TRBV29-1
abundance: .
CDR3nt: TGCAGCGTTCGGTTAACCAAGGCTGAAGCTTTCTTT
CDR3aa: CSVRLTKAEAFF

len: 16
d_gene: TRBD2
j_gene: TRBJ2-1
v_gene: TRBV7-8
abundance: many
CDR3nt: TGTGCCAGCAGCTTAGAACCTAGCGGGAGAGGCAATGAGCAGTTCTTC
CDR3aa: CASSLEPSGRGNEQFF

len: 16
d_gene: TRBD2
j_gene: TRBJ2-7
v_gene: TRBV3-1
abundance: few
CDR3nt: TGTGCCAGCAGCCAAGTGGTCCTAGCGGGATCGGGCGAGCAGTACTTC
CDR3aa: CASSQVVLAGSGEQYF

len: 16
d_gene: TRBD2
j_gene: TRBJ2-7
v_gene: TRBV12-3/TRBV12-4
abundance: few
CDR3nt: TGTGCCAGCAGTTCCCTGGGCCGCGCGGGAGGCTACGAGCAGTACTTC
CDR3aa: CASSSLGRAGGYEQYF

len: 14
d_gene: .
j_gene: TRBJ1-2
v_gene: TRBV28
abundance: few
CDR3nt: TGTGCCAGCAGCCAGGGGACCCTTGGAAATGGCTACACCTTC
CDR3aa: CASSQGTLGNGYTF

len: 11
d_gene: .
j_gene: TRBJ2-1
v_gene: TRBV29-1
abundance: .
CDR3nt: TGCAGCGTTGAGAGAGGGCAGGGGCAGTTCTTC
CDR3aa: CSVERGQGQFF

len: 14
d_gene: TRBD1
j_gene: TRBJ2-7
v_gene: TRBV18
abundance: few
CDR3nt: TGTGCCAGCTCACCATCGACAGGGACGTACGAGCAGTACTTC
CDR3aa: CASSPSTGTYEQYF

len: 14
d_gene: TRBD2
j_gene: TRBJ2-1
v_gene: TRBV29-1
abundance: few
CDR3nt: TGCAGCGTTGCTGAGTCTAGCGGGAGTTGGGAGCAGTTCTTC
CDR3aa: CSVAESSGSWEQFF

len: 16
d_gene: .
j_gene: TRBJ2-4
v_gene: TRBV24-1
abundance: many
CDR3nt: TGTGCCACCAGTGAGGGCCCCTCAGGGGCTCTAAACATTCAGTACTTC
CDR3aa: CATSEGPSGALNIQYF

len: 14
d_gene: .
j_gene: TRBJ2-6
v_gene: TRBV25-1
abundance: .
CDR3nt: TGTGCCAGCAGAGGGCCTTCCGGGGCCAACGTCCTGACTTTC
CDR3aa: CASRGPSGANVLTF

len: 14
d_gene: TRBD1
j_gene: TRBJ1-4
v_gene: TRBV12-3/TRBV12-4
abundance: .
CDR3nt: TGTGCCAGCAGAAGACAGGGCCGGGGGGAAAAACTGTTTTTT
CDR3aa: CASRRQGRGEKLFF

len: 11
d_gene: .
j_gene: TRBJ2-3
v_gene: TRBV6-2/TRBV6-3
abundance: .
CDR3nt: TGTGCCAGCAGTTACGGTGATACGCAGTATTTT
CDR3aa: CASSYGDTQYF

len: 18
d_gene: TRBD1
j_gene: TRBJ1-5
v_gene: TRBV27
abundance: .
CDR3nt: TGTGCCAGCAGTTTATCCGGGACAGTGTTACTGGGCAATCAGCCCCAGCATTTT
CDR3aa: CASSLSGTVLLGNQPQHF

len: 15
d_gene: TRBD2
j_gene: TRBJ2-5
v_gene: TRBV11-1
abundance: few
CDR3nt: TGTGCCAGCAGCTTGAATAGACTAGCGGGAGAGACCCAGTACTTC
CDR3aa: CASSLNRLAGETQYF

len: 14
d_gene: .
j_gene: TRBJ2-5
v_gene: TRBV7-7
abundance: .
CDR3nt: TGTGCTAGCAGCTTAATCCCTGGCCAAGAGACCCAGTACTTC
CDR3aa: CASSLIPGQETQYF

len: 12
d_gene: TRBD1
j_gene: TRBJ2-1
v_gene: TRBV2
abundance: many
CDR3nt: TGTGCCAGCCAACGACAGGGACGGCGGGAGTTCTTC
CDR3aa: CASQRQGRREFF

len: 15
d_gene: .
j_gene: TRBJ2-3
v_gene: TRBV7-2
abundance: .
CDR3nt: TGTGCCAGCAGCTCCCAGGGTAGAGGCACAGATACGCAGTATTTT
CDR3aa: CASSSQGRGTDTQYF

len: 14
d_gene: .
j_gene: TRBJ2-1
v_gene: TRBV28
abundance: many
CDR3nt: TGTGCCAGCAGTCCGGACTGGGTACGTAATGAGCAGTTCTTC
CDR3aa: CASSPDWVRNEQFF

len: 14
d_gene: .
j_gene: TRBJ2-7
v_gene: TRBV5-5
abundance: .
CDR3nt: TGTGCCAGCAGCTTGACCCCCAGCTACTACGAGCAGTACTTC
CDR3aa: CASSLTPSYYEQYF

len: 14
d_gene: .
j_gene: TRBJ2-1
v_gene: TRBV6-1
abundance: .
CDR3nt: TGTGCCAGCAGAGTACTCAGCTCCTACAATGAGCAGTTCTTC
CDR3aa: CASRVLSSYNEQFF

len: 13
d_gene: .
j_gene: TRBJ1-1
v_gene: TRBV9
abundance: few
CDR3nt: TGTGCCAGCAGCGTTCCGTGGGGGACTGAAGCTTTCTTT
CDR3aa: CASSVPWGTEAFF

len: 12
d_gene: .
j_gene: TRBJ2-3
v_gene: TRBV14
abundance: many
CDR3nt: TGTGCCAGCAGCTTGGCCACAGATACGCAGTATTTT
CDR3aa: CASSLATDTQYF

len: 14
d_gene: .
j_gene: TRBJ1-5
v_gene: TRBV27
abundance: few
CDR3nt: TGTGCCAGCAGTTTCCTCGACAGCAATCAGCCCCAGCATTTT
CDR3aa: CASSFLDSNQPQHF

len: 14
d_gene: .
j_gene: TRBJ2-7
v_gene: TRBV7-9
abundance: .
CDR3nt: TGTGCCAGCAGCTCCGGGGGCGGCACCTACGAGCAGTACTTC
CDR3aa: CASSSGGGTYEQYF

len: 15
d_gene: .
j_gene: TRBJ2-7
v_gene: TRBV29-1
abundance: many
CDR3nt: TGCAGCGTGACCCTGCCGGGACACACGTCCTACGAGCAGTACTTC
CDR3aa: CSVTLPGHTSYEQYF

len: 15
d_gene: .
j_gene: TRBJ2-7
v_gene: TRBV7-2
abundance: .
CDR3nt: TGTGCCAGCAGCTTAGGGAATACAGGGTTTTACGAGCAGTACTTC
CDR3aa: CASSLGNTGFYEQYF

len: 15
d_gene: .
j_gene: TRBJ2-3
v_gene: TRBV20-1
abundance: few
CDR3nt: TGCAGTGCTAGCAAGGAGGGCAGAGGGGCAGATACGCAGTATTTT
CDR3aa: CSASKEGRGADTQYF

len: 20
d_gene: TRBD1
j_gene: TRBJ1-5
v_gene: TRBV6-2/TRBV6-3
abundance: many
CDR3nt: TGTGCCAGCAGGTCCTTTCCTGTTTCCCGACAGGGGTTGTTCAATCAGCCCCAGCATTTT
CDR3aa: CASRSFPVSRQGLFNQPQHF

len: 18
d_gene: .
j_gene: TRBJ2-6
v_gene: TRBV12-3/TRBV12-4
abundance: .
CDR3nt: TGTGCCAGCAGTTCCGGGAGTGGCGTTTCGGGCGGGGCCAACGTCCTGACTTTC
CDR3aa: CASSSGSGVSGGANVLTF

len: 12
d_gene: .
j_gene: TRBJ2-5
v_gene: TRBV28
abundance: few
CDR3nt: TGTGCCAGCGGGTCGTACCAAGAGACCCAGTACTTC
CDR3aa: CASGSYQETQYF

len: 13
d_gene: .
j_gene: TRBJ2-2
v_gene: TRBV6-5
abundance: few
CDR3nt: TGTGCCAGCAGTTACTCAGTAAGCGGGGAGCTGTTTTTT
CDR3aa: CASSYSVSGELFF

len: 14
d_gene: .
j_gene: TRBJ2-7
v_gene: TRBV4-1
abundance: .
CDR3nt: TGCGCCAGCAGCCAAGTGTCACAGGCCTACGAGCAGTACTTC
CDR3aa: CASSQVSQAYEQYF

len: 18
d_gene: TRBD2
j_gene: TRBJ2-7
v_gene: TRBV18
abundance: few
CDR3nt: TGTGCCAGCTCACCACAGGCCCTGACTAGCGGGAGCCTCTACGAGCAGTACTTC
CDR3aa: CASSPQALTSGSLYEQYF

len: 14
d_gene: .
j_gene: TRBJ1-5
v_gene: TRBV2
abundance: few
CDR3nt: TGTGCCAGCAGTTCGGACCATAGCAATCAGCCCCAGCATTTT
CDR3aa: CASSSDHSNQPQHF

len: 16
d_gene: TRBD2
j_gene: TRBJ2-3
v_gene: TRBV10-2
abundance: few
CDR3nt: TGCGCCAGCAAGGTTACTAGCGGGAGAACCACAGATACGCAGTATTTT
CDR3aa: CASKVTSGRTTDTQYF